The present T cell receptor beta chain was sequenced within a study of cytomegalovirus exposure and HLA in healthy donors. Looking at the study overall: Out of 180 million or so T cells, an earlier analysis found more than 95 million unique TCR beta sequences in total.

60 Vbeta and 13 Jbeta primers were used in PCR. Assay: immunoSEQ multiplex PCR; the TCRdb copy retains only in-frame clones and omits some. The table records roughly 150,000 clones, roughly 79% of them present only once. Study-level points and caveats: TCR beta V- and J-gene trimming, according to a later analysis, was linked to a missense DCLRE1C variant.

A word on this clone: What it recognizes is unknown.

CDR1 and CDR2 (germline): LNHDA, SQIVND (reference sequence). V was shortened by 5 bases and J by 3 bases, with 14 bases between the two germline ends. CDR3 length: 15 residues. The chain carries TRBV19 and TRBJ2-1, with a possible D match to TRBD1 (6 bases). Sequenced: PBMCs. This TCR came from a man aged 25 to 40 in good health and CMV-seronegative. The CDR3 DNA reads TGTGCCAGTAGTCAAAGACAGGACCTCTACAATGAGCAGTTCTTC. This sequence encodes CASSQRQDLYNEQFF.